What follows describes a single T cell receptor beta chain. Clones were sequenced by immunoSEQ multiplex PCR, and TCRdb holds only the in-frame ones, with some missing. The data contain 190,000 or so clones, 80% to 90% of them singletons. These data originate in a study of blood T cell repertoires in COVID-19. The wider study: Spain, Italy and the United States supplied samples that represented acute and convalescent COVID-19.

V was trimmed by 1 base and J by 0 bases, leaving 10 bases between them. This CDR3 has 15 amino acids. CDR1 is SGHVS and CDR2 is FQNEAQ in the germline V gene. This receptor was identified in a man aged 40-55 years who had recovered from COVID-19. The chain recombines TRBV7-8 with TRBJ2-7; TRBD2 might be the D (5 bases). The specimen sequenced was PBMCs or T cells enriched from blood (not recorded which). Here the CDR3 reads CASSLGPGSSYEQYV. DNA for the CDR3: TGTGCCAGCAGCTTAGGTCCGGGGAGCTCCTACGAGCAGTACGTC.